Listed below are T cell receptor beta chains from one sample, sequenced in a study of blood T cell repertoires in COVID-19. TCRdb's table, derived via immunoSEQ multiplex PCR, lists solely in-frame clones and lacks some. Of about 130,000 clones in the sample, over 75% are singletons; the top ten hold more than 2%. What was sequenced was peripheral blood. These receptors all stem from a man between 65 and 85 years old with active COVID-19. The CDR3 runs from the conserved cysteine through the conserved F or W. Fields, in order: J gene, V gene, D gene, CDR3 length, clone size, CDR3 DNA, CDR3 protein. A D gene is named only where the DNA matches it firmly. Clone size, where shown, is once, few, many, or a class for clones that have expanded.

TRBJ1-1	TRBV6-4	TRBD1	15	NA	TGTGCCAGCACCCCCGGAACAGGGGGCATCACTGAAGCTTTCTTT	CASTPGTGGITEAFF
TRBJ2-3	TRBV5-1	NA	15	NA	TGCGCCAGCAGCTTAGCGGACCGCGACACAGATACGCAGTATTTT	CASSLADRDTDTQYF
TRBJ2-1	TRBV5-1	NA	15	few	TGCGCCAGCAGCTGGTCGTCGAGACCAGGAAATGAGCAGTTCTTC	CASSWSSRPGNEQFF
TRBJ1-5	TRBV30	TRBD1	14	NA	TGTGCCTGGACCGACAGGGGGCTAGGTCAGCCCCAGCATTTT	CAWTDRGLGQPQHF
TRBJ1-1	TRBV7-2	TRBD1	17	NA	TGTGCCAGCAGCTTAGTCCTTCGGGTTAGGGGGCGAACTGAAGCTTTCTTT	CASSLVLRVRGRTEAFF
TRBJ2-5	TRBV6-5	NA	14	NA	TGTGCCAGCAGTTTTGCCGGGGGAGGAGAGACCCAGTACTTC	CASSFAGGGETQYF
TRBJ2-3	TRBV6-1	TRBD2	17	NA	TGTGCCAGCAGTGAACGCCCGGGACTAGAAAACACAGATACGCAGTATTTT	CASSERPGLENTDTQYF
TRBJ1-2	TRBV2	TRBD1	14	few	TGTGCCAGCATTGTCCGACAGGGGATATTTGGCTACACCTTC	CASIVRQGIFGYTF
TRBJ2-7	TRBV28	NA	11	NA	TGTGCCAGTCAGGGGTCCCACGAGCAGTACTTC	CASQGSHEQYF
TRBJ2-4	TRBV28	TRBD1	18	NA	TGTGCCAGCAGTCGCCCGGGACAGGGGGCTGGAGCCAAAAACATTCAGTACTTC	CASSRPGQGAGAKNIQYF
TRBJ1-4	TRBV27	TRBD1	16	NA	TGTGCCAGCAGTCCAGGGGGAAAGAGGGCTAATGAAAAACTGTTTTTT	CASSPGGKRANEKLFF
TRBJ2-3	TRBV7-2	NA	15	NA	TGTGCCAGCAGCTTAGGGCCTAGCGTGTCAGATACGCAGTATTTT	CASSLGPSVSDTQYF
TRBJ2-7	TRBV9	NA	15	NA	TGTGCCAGCAGCCCGCGAGCGGAGCTAGCCTACGAGCAGTACTTC	CASSPRAELAYEQYF
TRBJ2-5	TRBV5-8	NA	13	NA	TGTGCCAGCAGCTTACAGGGACAAGAGACCCAGTACTTC	CASSLQGQETQYF